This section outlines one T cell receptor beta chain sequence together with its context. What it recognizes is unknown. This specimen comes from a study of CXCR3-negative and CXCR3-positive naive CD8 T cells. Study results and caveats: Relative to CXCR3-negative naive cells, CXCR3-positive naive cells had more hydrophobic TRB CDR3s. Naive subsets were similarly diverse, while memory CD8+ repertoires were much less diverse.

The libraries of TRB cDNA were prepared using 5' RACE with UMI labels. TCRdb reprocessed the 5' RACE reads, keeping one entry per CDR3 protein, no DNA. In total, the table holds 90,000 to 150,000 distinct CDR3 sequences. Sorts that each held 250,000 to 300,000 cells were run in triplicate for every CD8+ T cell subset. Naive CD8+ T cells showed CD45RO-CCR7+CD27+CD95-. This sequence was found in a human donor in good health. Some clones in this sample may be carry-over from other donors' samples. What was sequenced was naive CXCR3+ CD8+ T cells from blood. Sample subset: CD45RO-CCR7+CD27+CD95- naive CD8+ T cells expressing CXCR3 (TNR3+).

CDR3 loop: CASSVSSGVHTGEQYF. The genes are TRBV7-9 and TRBJ2-7; the D gene TCRdb calls, TRBD2, cannot be checked with no DNA. This CDR3 is built from 16 residues. Germline V gene data show CDR1 as SEHNR and CDR2 as FQNEAQ (reference sequence).